This T cell receptor (beta chain) derives from a study of blood T cell repertoires in COVID-19. Study-level background: Donors in the United States, Italy and Spain gave samples during acute or convalescent COVID-19. The cDNA or gDNA used as material had been derived from T cells, B-cell-depleted T cells, or PBMCs.

V gave up 3 bases and J gave up 2 bases; unmatched junction bases: 1. This CDR3 comprises 14 residues. Per germline, CDR1 MNHEY and CDR2 SVGAGI. The sample holds a few counts of this clone. In the source study's methods: Amplification from reference gene primers served as the basis for estimated nucleated cell counts. Generated by immunoSEQ multiplex PCR, the TCRdb table keeps only in-frame clones and is missing some. That table furnishes V, J and clone size, whereas the DNA furnished D and trimming. The table includes 55,000 or so clones, around three quarters detected once. The sequence came from a man in his 60s with acute or convalescent COVID-19. V usage is TRBV6-5 and J usage is TRBJ2-7; 10 bases are shared with TRBD1. Sequenced: peripheral blood. CDR3 DNA sequence: TGTGCCAGCAGTTATGGGACAGGGGCCTACGAGCAGTACTTC. The encoded protein is CASSYGTGAYEQYF.